What follows are 28 T cell receptor beta chains derived from one specimen sequenced in a study of T cell repertoires in cytomegalovirus infection. In TCRdb, the reads were re-called with MiXCR into one record per CDR3 protein. The table shows 480,000 or so distinct CDR3 sequences, with about 11% occurring only once. The sequenced material came from PBMCs. These receptors all stem from a human donor in good health (CMV status not recorded). Some clones in this sample may be carry-over from other donors' samples.

This clonotype has ten or more counts. The V gene is TRBV11-2, the J gene TRBJ2-1, with D unresolved. Germline CDR1 and CDR2: SGHAT and FQNNGV. The CDR3 sequence is 14 residues long. Between the trimmed V and J ends, which lost 4 bases and 7 bases, there was a span of 14 bases. CDR3 region: CASSSPPDKNEQFF. CDR3 nucleotide sequence: TGTGCCAGCAGCTCCCCTCCAGACAAAAATGAGCAGTTCTTC.

This clonotype appeared many times. The chain joins TRBV4-1 to TRBJ2-5; D not resolved. V was clipped by 4 bases and J by 5 bases, with 20 bases between them. Per germline, CDR1 MGHRA and CDR2 YSYEKL. The CDR3 is 16 amino acids. The CDR3 DNA reads TGCGCCAGCAGCCTCTCGGTCGCTAGTTTGTTCGAGACCCAGTACTTC. Its protein is CASSLSVASLFETQYF.

This clonotype was seen ten or more times. The V and J genes are TRBV6-1 and TRBJ2-1, with 9 bases matching TRBD1. CDR3 length: 14 residues. The V gene's germline CDR1 is MNHNS and CDR2 SASEGT. The trim removed 2 bases at V and 6 bases at J, leaving 2 bases unmatched. The CDR3 DNA is TGTGCCAGCAGTGAACGGACAGGGGCCAATGAGCAGTTCTTC. This gives the protein CASSERTGANEQFF.

Details on this clonotype: A much larger clone sits a single nucleotide away, making a read error possible. The rearrangement uses TRBV3-1 and TRBJ1-5, with unresolved D. The CDR3 has 18 residues. CDR1 is LGHDT, CDR2 YNNKEL, per germline (reference sequence). The DNA for the CDR3 is TGTGCCAGCAGCCAAGATAGGGAGGGAACAAATAGCATTCAGCCCCAGCATTTT. Translated: CASSQDREGTNSIQPQHF.

Many counts were recorded for this clonotype. The J gene is TRBJ2-1, the V gene TRBV5-5; 8 bases match TRBD2. CDR1 is SGHKS and CDR2 is YYEKEE in the germline V gene (reference sequence). The V gene end was trimmed by 7 bases and the J gene end by 6 bases; junction bases not matched to a gene: 6. CDR3 size: 13 residues. The CDR3 DNA is TGTGCCAGCCTATACAGCGGGGGCAATGAGCAGTTCTTC. Protein: CASLYSGGNEQFF.

This clonotype was seen a few times. V gene TRBV20-1 combines with J gene TRBJ2-4, with D hard to call. Trimming took 6 bases from V and 0 from J, leaving 9 bases between them. Germline V CDR1 and CDR2: DFQATT, SNEGSKA (reference sequence). CDR3 length equals 13 residues. The CDR3 is CSAVDLAKNIQYF. CDR3 DNA sequence: TGCAGTGCCGTAGACTTAGCCAAAAACATTCAGTACTTC.

This clonotype was seen at least ten times. The V and J genes are TRBV7-2 and TRBJ1-2; D is possibly TRBD1 (5 bases). Germline CDR1 is SGHTA and CDR2 is FQGNSA. The CDR3 spans 13 residues. Trimming removed 3 bases at V and 4 bases at J, with 9 bases between. This CDR3 is CASSLGQSYGYTF. The CDR3 DNA reads as TGTGCCAGCAGCTTGGGGCAGAGCTATGGCTACACCTTC.

This clonotype was seen at least ten times. This chain joins TRBV9 and TRBJ1-2; possibly TRBD1 for D (6 bases). The CDR3 has 15 residues. The germline V and J ends were trimmed by 4 bases and 6 bases, with 19 bases remaining between them. Per germline, CDR1 SGDLS and CDR2 YYNGEE. The CDR3 DNA sequence: TGTGCCAGCAGCTCAACAGGGTTAAGAGGGAATGGCTACACCTTC. Encoded protein: CASSSTGLRGNGYTF.

The rearrangement uses TRBV20-1 and TRBJ2-5, with 11 bases fitting TRBD2. Per germline, CDR1 DFQATT and CDR2 SNEGSKA (reference sequence). This CDR3 has 13 residues. The V gene end was trimmed by 5 bases and the J gene end by 4 bases; junction bases not matched to a gene: 3. CDR3 sequence reads: CSALLAGVETQYF. CDR3 coding DNA: TGCAGTGCTTTACTAGCGGGGGTAGAGACCCAGTACTTC.

This rearrangement joins TRBV20-1 to TRBJ2-7, with 7 bases fitting TRBD2. Germline CDR1 and CDR2: DFQATT and SNEGSKA (reference sequence). The CDR3 spans 13 residues. V trimming: 1 base; J trimming: 6 bases; junction bases outside the gene matches: 6. Here the CDR3 DNA reads TGCAGTGCTAGAGGCGGGAGCTTAAGCGAGCAGTACTTC. It codes for CSARGGSLSEQYF.

There are many counts of this clonotype. The gene calls are TRBV4-1 and TRBJ1-2; 7 bases match TRBD1. The V segment lost 2 bases and the J segment 2 bases; nucleotides outside the gene matches: 5. Per germline, CDR1 MGHRA and CDR2 YSYEKL. The CDR3 is 15 amino acids. The CDR3 DNA reads TGCGCCAGCAGCCAATCCGCGACAGGGAACTATGGCTACACCTTC. Its translation is CASSQSATGNYGYTF.

This clonotype has at least ten counts. V is TRBV19 and J is TRBJ1-3; perhaps TRBD1 as D (5 bases). The V and J ends lost 3 bases and 4 bases respectively, with 13 bases between them. This CDR3 spans 15 amino acids. Germline values: CDR1 LNHDA, CDR2 SQIVND (reference sequence). As DNA, the CDR3 is TGTGCCAGTAGTATGGAAGGGGTCGGCGGAAACACCATATATTTT. This sequence encodes CASSMEGVGGNTIYF.

There are many counts of this clonotype. The DNA for the CDR3 is TGTGCCAGCAGTGAATCGCGGAAGGTCTACGAGCAGTACTTC. This translates into CASSESRKVYEQYF. This chain links TRBV2 with TRBJ2-7; D remains ambiguous. The V gene lost 2 bases and the J gene lost 3 bases, with 11 bases spanning the gap. The CDR3 extends over 14 amino acids. CDR1 is SNHLY and CDR2 is FYNNEI in the germline V gene.

The chain uses TRBV29-1 and TRBJ2-5; 8 nucleotides match TRBD2. There are 12 residues in the CDR3. Germline V gives CDR1 SQVTM, CDR2 ANQGSEA. V dropped 7 bases and J dropped 5; count of bases not matched to a gene: 6. CDR3 region: CSAVAGTETQYF. Written as DNA, the CDR3 is TGCAGCGCCGTAGCGGGGACTGAGACCCAGTACTTC.

In this sample, this clonotype turned up many times. The chain has TRBV5-8 and TRBJ2-3; D is unclear. Germline V gene data show CDR1 as SGHTS and CDR2 as YDEGEE. V lost 1 base to trimming and J lost 0 bases, with 21 bases between them. The CDR3 covers 19 residues. The CDR3 DNA reads TGTGCCAGCAGCTTGCTAATATTCCTTAGCAGAACTAGCACAGATACGCAGTATTTT. Its translation: CASSLLIFLSRTSTDTQYF.

The genes are TRBV20-1 and TRBJ1-4, with 8 bases lining up with TRBD1. J was trimmed by 0 bases and V by 1 base; bases with no gene match: 10. CDR1 is DFQATT, CDR2 SNEGSKA, per germline (reference sequence). This CDR3 contains 18 residues. The CDR3 loop reads CSARGPGGLNPTNEKLFF. The CDR3 coding sequence is TGCAGTGCTAGAGGGCCAGGGGGCCTCAATCCAACTAATGAAAAACTGTTTTTT.

This clonotype was counted many times. The CDR3 loop is CASSSRVGRGKFF. CDR3 coding DNA: TGTGCCAGCAGCTCTAGAGTCGGCAGGGGTAAGTTCTTC. This chain uses TRBV7-8 with TRBJ2-1; D may be TRBD1 (6 bases). Germline V gene lookup returns CDR1 SGHVS and CDR2 FQNEAQ. The CDR3 has 13 amino acids. The V end was cut by 4 bases, the J end by 14 bases, with 18 bases between. Variable domain in full (rest from reference TRBV7-8 and TRBJ2-1): GAGVSQSPRYKVAKRGQDVALRCDPISGHVSLFWYQQALGQGPEFLTYFQNEAQLDKSGLPSDRFFAERPEGSVSTLKIQRTQQEDSAVYLCASSSRVGRGKFFGPGTRLTVL.

The table lists this clonotype with a few counts. The CDR3 nucleotides are TGTGCCACTTCCTTGGGAGGGAAGTTGGATCAGCCCCAGCATTTT. Its protein product is CATSLGGKLDQPQHF. The chain combines TRBV24-1 with TRBJ1-5; D gene ambiguous. Germline CDR1 is KGHDR and CDR2 is SFDVKD. This CDR3 has 15 residues. V lost 10 bases, J lost 5 bases, and 20 bases lay in between.

The table lists this clonotype with many counts. The chain links TRBV4-2 to TRBJ2-5; 7 bases match TRBD2. Per germline, CDR1 LGHNA and CDR2 YNFKEQ. With 0 bases clipped from V and 5 bases from J, the junction kept 6 bases outside the gene matches. This CDR3 is 15 amino acids long. Written as DNA, the CDR3 is TGTGCCAGCAGCCAAGATGCCCAGCGGGGCGAGACCCAGTACTTC. This encodes CASSQDAQRGETQYF.

This clonotype was counted at least ten times. The chain employs TRBV28 and TRBJ2-1; a weak D match, TRBD2 (5 bases). Germline CDR1 is MDHEN and CDR2 is SYDVKM. Trimming stripped 6 bases from V and 7 bases from J, with 16 bases between. The CDR3 spans 14 residues. The CDR3 bases are TGTGCCAGCAGCTTAGAAGCGGAGCGTAATGAGCAGTTCTTC. It is translated as CASSLEAERNEQFF.

This clonotype was detected many times. The chain carries TRBV28 and TRBJ1-2; perhaps TRBD1 as D (6 bases). Germline CDR1 and CDR2: MDHEN and SYDVKM. Trimming cost V 6 bases and J 5 bases, with 13 bases left between them. This CDR3 region has 13 residues. CDR3 sequence (DNA): TGTGCCAGCAGGAGGACAGAGTTTTATGGCTACACCTTC. Its translation is CASRRTEFYGYTF.

V usage is TRBV6-6 and J usage is TRBJ1-1, with D possibly being TRBD1 (6 bases). Germline V lookup: CDR1 MNHNY, CDR2 SVGAGI (reference sequence). The CDR3 length is 13 residues. V was pared by 6 bases and J by 7 bases, with 15 bases between. The CDR3 here is CASRITGFDEAFF. The DNA for the CDR3 is TGTGCCAGCAGGATCACAGGGTTTGATGAAGCTTTCTTT.

This chain uses TRBV28 with TRBJ2-7; 10 bases agree with TRBD2. Germline V gene lookup returns CDR1 MDHEN and CDR2 SYDVKM. The trim removed 4 bases at V and 5 bases at J, leaving 8 bases unmatched. The CDR3 covers 15 residues. CDR3 sequence reads: CASSSGTSVFNEQYF. Written as DNA, the CDR3 is TGTGCCAGCAGTTCCGGGACTAGCGTATTCAACGAGCAGTACTTC.

In DNA, the CDR3 is TGTGCCAGCAGCTTAGAGGGGGCGCGAATGACTGAGCAGTTCTTC. The encoded protein is CASSLEGARMTEQFF. This chain uses TRBV7-9 with TRBJ2-1; TRBD1 agrees at 7 bases. From germline, CDR1 is SEHNR and CDR2 FQNEAQ (reference sequence). Trimming took 1 base from V and 9 from J; bases not matched to a gene: 9. This CDR3 is 15 amino acids long. Looking up the rest from reference TRBV7-9 and TRBJ2-1 gives the full variable domain: DTGVSQNPRHKITKRGQNVTFRCDPISEHNRLYWYRQTLGQGPEFLTYFQNEAQLEKSRLLSDRFSAERPKGSFSTLEIQRTEQGDSAMYLCASSLEGARMTEQFFGPGTRLTVL.

This clonotype occurred many times. The chain combines TRBV4-2 with TRBJ2-7; 8 nucleotides line up with TRBD2. This CDR3 has 16 amino acids. CDR1 is LGHNA and CDR2 is YNFKEQ in the germline V gene. With 0 bases clipped from V and 3 bases from J, the junction kept 7 bases outside the gene matches. This CDR3 reads CASSQDLDSGIYEQYF. CDR3 DNA: TGTGCCAGCAGCCAAGATCTAGATAGCGGGATCTACGAGCAGTACTTC.

The V and J genes are TRBV20-1 and TRBJ1-1; TRBD1 might be the D (5 bases). Germline values: CDR1 DFQATT, CDR2 SNEGSKA (reference sequence). Trimming took off 3 bases at V and 1 base at J, with 12 bases between the two ends. The CDR3 contains 14 residues. CDR3 in amino acids: CSARRGSGNTEAFF. CDR3 DNA sequence: TGCAGTGCTAGGAGGGGATCGGGGAACACTGAAGCTTTCTTT.

This clonotype was seen a handful of times. This chain connects TRBV20-1 to TRBJ1-5, with D tentatively TRBD1 (5 bases). Trimming shortened V by 3 bases and J by 2 bases, and 17 bases separated the two germline ends. CDR1 is DFQATT and CDR2 is SNEGSKA in the germline V gene (reference sequence). This CDR3 spans 16 amino acids. The CDR3 loop reads CSASDQGRFGNQPQHF. In DNA form, the CDR3 reads TGCAGTGCTAGTGATCAGGGAAGGTTTGGCAATCAGCCCCAGCATTTT.

This clonotype was counted a few times. The chain combines TRBV5-1 with TRBJ2-7, with a possible D match to TRBD1 (6 bases). The V and J ends lost 5 bases and 1 base respectively, with 13 bases between them. The germline CDR1 and CDR2 sequences are SGHRS and YFSETQ. This CDR3 has 14 residues. The CDR3 loop reads CASRSRDTSYEQYF. For the CDR3, the DNA is TGCGCCAGCAGATCCCGGGACACGTCCTACGAGCAGTACTTC.